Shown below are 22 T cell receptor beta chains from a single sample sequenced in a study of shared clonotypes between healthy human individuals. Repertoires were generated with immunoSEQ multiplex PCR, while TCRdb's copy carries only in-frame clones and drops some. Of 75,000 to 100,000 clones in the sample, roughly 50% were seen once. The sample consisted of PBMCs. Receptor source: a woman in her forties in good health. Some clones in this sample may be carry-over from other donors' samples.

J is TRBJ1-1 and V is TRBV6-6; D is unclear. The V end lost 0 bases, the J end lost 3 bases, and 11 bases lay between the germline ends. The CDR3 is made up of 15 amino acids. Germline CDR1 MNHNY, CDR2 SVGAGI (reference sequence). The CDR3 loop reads CASSYSGSGDTEAFF. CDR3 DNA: TGTGCCAGCAGTTACTCAGGGTCGGGAGACACTGAAGCTTTCTTT.

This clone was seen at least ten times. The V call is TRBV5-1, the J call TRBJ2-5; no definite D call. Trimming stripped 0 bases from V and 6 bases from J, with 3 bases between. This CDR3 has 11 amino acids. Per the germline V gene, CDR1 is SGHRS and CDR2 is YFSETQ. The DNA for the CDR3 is TGCGCCAGCAGCTTGGAGCAGACCCAGTACTTC. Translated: CASSLEQTQYF.

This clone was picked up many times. The CDR3 DNA sequence: TGTGCCAGCAGCCTAGACAGGGGTAGGGAAGAGACCCAGTACTTC. Amino acid sequence: CASSLDRGREETQYF. This sequence joins TRBV28 and TRBJ2-5; TRBD1 agrees at 8 bases. In germline, CDR1 is MDHEN, CDR2 SYDVKM. The J segment lost 3 bases and the V segment lost 6 bases, leaving 9 bases of the junction unmatched. CDR3 length: 15 residues.

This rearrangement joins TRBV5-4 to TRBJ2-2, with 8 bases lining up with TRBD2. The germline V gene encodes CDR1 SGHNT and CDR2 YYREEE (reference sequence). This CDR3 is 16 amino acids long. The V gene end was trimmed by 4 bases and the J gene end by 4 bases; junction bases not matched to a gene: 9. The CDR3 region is CASSGYSGMVTGELFF. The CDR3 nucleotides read TGTGCCAGCAGCGGTTATAGCGGGATGGTCACCGGGGAGCTGTTTTTT.

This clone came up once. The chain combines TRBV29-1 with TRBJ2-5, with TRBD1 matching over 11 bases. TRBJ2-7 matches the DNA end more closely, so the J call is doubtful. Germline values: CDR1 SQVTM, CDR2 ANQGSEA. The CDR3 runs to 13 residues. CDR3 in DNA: TGCAGCGTTGACGGACAGGGGGCTTACGAGCAGTACTTC. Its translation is CSVDGQGAYEQYF.

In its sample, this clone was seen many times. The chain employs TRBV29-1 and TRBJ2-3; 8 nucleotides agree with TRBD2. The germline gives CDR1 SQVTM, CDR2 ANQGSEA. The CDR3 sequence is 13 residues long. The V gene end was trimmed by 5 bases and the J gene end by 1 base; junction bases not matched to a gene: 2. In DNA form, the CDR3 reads TGCAGCGTTAAGACTAGCGGCACAGATACGCAGTATTTT. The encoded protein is CSVKTSGTDTQYF.

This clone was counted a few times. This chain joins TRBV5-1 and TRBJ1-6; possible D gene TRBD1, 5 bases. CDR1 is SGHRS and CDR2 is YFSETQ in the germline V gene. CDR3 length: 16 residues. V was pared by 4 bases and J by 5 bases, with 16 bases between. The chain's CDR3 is CASSVWGKGDNSPLHF. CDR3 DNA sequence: TGCGCCAGCAGCGTTTGGGGGAAAGGGGATAATTCACCCCTCCACTTT.

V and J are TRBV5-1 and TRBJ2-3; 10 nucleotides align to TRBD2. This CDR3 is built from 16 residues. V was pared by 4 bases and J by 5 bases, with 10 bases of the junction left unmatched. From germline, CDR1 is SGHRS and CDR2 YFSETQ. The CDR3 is CASSLGSSGSGDTQYF. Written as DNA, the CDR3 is TGCGCCAGCAGCCTGGGTTCTAGCGGGAGTGGAGATACGCAGTATTTT.

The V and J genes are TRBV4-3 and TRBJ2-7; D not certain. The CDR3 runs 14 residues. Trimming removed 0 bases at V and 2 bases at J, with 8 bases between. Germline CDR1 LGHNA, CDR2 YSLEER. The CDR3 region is CASSQDWITYEQYF. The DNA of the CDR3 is TGCGCCAGCAGCCAAGATTGGATTACCTACGAGCAGTACTTC.

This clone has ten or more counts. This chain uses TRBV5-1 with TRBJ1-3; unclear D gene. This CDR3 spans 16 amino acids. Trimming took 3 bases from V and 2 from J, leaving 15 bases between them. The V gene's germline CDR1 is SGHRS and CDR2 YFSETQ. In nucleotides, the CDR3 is TGCGCCAGCAGCTCTGGAAGCCTACCGCCTGGAAACACCATATATTTT. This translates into CASSSGSLPPGNTIYF.

The CDR3: CSVAKWGSYEQYF. The CDR3 nucleotides read TGCAGCGTCGCGAAGTGGGGCTCCTACGAGCAGTACTTC. V is TRBV29-1 and J is TRBJ2-7, with no clear D. Germline V CDR1 and CDR2: SQVTM, ANQGSEA. CDR3 length: 13 residues. Between the trimmed V and J ends, which lost 6 bases and 0 bases, there was a span of 12 bases.

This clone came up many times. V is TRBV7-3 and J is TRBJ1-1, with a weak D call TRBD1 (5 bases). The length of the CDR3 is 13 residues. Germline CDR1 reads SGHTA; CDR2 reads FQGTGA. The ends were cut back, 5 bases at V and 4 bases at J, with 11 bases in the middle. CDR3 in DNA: TGTGCCAGCAGCCCTACAAGGGGCACTGAAGCTTTCTTT. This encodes CASSPTRGTEAFF.

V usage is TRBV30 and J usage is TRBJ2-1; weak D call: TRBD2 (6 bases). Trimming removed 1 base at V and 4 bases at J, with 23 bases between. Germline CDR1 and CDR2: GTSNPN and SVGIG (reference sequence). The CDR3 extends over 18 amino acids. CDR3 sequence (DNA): TGTGCCTGGAGTGCGTCCGACTCCCTCGGGAGTTGGTACAATGAGCAGTTCTTC. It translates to CAWSASDSLGSWYNEQFF. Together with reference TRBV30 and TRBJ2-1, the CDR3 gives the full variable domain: SQTIHQWPATLVQPVGSPLSLECTVEGTSNPNLYWYRQAAGRGLQLLFYSVGIGQISSEVPQNLSASRPQDRQFILSSKKLLLSDSGFYLCAWSASDSLGSWYNEQFFGPGTRLTVL.

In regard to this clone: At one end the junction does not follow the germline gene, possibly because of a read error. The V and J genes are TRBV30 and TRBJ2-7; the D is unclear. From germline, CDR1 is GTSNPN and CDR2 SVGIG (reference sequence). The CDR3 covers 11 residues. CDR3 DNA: TGTGCCTGGATGACGTCCTGCGAGCAGTACTTC. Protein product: CAWMTSCEQYF.

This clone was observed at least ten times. CDR3 in amino acids: CAWSIGTGGVGQYF. Written as DNA, the CDR3 is TGTGCCTGGAGTATAGGGACAGGGGGCGTGGGGCAGTACTTC. The chain combines TRBV30 with TRBJ2-7, with 12 bases that match TRBD1. The ends lost 2 bases at V and 9 bases at J; junction bases unmatched: 8. Germline V gene lookup returns CDR1 GTSNPN and CDR2 SVGIG (reference sequence). The CDR3 contains 14 residues.

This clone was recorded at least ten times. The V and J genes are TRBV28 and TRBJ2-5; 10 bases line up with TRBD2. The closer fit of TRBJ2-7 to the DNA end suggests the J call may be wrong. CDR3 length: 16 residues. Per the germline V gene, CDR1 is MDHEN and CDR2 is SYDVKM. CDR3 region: CASSLERTSGYYEQYF. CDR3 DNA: TGTGCCAGCAGTTTAGAACGGACTAGCGGATACTACGAGCAGTACTTC.

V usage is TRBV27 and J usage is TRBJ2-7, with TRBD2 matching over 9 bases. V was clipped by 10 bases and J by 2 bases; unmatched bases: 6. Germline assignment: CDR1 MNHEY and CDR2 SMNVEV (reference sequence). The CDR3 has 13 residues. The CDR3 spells CATQREATYEQYF. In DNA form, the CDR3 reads TGTGCCACCCAGCGGGAGGCAACCTACGAGCAGTACTTC.

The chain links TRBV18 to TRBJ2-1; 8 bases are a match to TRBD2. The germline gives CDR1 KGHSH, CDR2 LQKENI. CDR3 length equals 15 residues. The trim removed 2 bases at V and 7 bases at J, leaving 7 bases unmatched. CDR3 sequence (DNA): TGTGCCAGCTCACCATCCGGGAGGGCCAGGAATGAGCAGTTCTTC. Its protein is CASSPSGRARNEQFF.

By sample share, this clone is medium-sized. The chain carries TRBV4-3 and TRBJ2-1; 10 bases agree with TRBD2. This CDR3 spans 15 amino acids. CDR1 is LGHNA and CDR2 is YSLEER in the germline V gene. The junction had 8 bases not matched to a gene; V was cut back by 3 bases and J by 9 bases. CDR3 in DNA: TGCGCCAGCAGCCACGTCCTGGCTAGCGGGGGTGAGCAGTTCTTC. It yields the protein CASSHVLASGGEQFF.

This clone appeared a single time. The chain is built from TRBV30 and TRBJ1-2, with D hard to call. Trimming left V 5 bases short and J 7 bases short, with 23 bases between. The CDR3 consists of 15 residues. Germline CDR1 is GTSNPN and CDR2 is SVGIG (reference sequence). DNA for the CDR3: TGTGCCTGGGAAGCGGGCAGCCACACCTTAGGTGGCTACACCTTC. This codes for CAWEAGSHTLGGYTF.

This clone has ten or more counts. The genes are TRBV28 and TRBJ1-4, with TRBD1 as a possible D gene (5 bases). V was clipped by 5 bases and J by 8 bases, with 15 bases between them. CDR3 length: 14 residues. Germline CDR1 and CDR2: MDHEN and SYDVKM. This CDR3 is CASSGGSPGEKLFF. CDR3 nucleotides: TGTGCCAGCAGTGGGGGTTCCCCGGGGGAAAAACTGTTTTTT.

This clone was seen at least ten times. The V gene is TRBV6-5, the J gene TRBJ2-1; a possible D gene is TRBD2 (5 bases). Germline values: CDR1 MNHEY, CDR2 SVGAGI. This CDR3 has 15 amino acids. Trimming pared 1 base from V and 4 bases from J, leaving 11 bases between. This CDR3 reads CASSYLNRGYNEQFF. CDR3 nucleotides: TGTGCCAGCAGTTACTTGAACCGAGGGTACAATGAGCAGTTCTTC.